The clone carrying this TCR beta chain was seen many times. Its antigen remains unknown. The sequence runs out 3 residues before the end of the CDR3; the remainder is reconstructed from the germline J gene. Control and CVID samples contributed equal amounts of genomic DNA. Sequenced by immunoSEQ multiplex PCR; TCRdb stores in-frame clones only, minus some. Singletons are absent from the sample, which has 30,000 to 35,000 clones. This entry is derived from a study of T cell clonality in common variable immunodeficiency. CDR1 is SNHLY and CDR2 is FYNNEI in the germline V gene. The CDR3 is made up of 11 amino acids. The V and J ends lost 7 bases and 6 bases respectively, with 8 bases between them. General study findings and limits: Fewer TCRbeta clones were shared among CVID subjects than controls.

Sequencing used peripheral blood mononuclear cells. The rearrangement joins TRBV2 to TRBJ2-3; D call uncertain. This TCR was sampled from a person aged 18-70 years in good health. This CDR3 reads CASMFADTQYF. The covered CDR3 bases are TGTGCCAGCATGTTTGCGGATACG.